This TCR beta chain emerged from a study of blood T cell repertoires in COVID-19. CDR3 length equals 14 residues. Per the study methods: Reference gene primer amplification gave estimated nucleated cell counts. Profiled with immunoSEQ multiplex PCR; TCRdb holds only in-frame clones, not every one. V, J and clone size were drawn from that table, and D and trimming were deduced from the DNA. The sample shows under 85,000 clones, 70% to 90% of them seen only once. This TCR derives from a human donor in a cohort sampled during active COVID-19. Material: peripheral blood. This chain links TRBV21-1 with TRBJ1-1. TRBV21-1 is a recognized pseudogene. CDR3 sequence (DNA): TGTGCCAGCAGCAATTTAGTGATGAACACTGAAGCTTTCTTT. Translating it yields CASSNLVMNTEAFF.